Below are 13 T cell receptor beta chains sequenced from a single sample in a study of beta chain features in type 1 diabetes. Study-wide findings and caveats: Type 1 diabetes patients had TCRB CDR3s that were shorter (moderately but significantly so) in all four CD4+ subsets.

No antigens are known for them. Every isolated RNA sample was fully reverse transcribed, so sequencing captured expressed TCRB transcripts. The table came from immunoSEQ multiplex PCR; TCRdb's copy has only in-frame clones and leaves some out. The data show 250,000 or so clones, approximately 15% seen once. Input material: naive CD4+ T cells from blood. Source of these receptors: a man under 40 with type 1 diabetes.

There are a few counts of this clone. The chain links TRBV6-6 to TRBJ2-7, with 10 bases matching TRBD1. This CDR3 is built from 15 residues. Trimming removed 6 bases from V and 2 bases from J; junction bases left unmatched: 7. The V gene's germline CDR1 is MNHNY and CDR2 SVGAGI (reference sequence). DNA for the CDR3: TGTGCCAGCAGGTCACTGGGACAGGGGACCTACGAGCAGTACTTC. Its translation is CASRSLGQGTYEQYF.

This chain connects TRBV2 to TRBJ2-7, with 8 bases aligning to TRBD1. V lost 5 bases to trimming and J lost 2 bases; unmatched junction nucleotides: 8. The CDR3 totals 15 residues. Germline V gives CDR1 SNHLY, CDR2 FYNNEI. The chain's CDR3 is CASSPGQVLTYEQYF. The CDR3 DNA reads as TGTGCCAGCAGTCCGGGACAGGTCCTTACCTACGAGCAGTACTTC.

The chain couples TRBV19 to TRBJ1-6, with 7 nucleotides matching TRBD1. J lost 6 bases, V lost 6 bases, and 5 bases had no gene match. The CDR3 has 14 amino acids. Germline V gene lookup returns CDR1 LNHDA and CDR2 SQIVND (reference sequence). In DNA form, the CDR3 reads TGTGCCAGTAGGGCCGGGACAGTTAATTCACCCCTCCACTTT. Translating gives CASRAGTVNSPLHF.

V gene TRBV2 combines with J gene TRBJ2-7; the match to TRBD2 covers 11 bases. Germline V gene data show CDR1 as SNHLY and CDR2 as FYNNEI. V lost 7 bases to trimming and J lost 5 bases; unmatched junction nucleotides: 7. The CDR3 runs 14 residues. The CDR3 nucleotides read TGTGCCAGCAACCTAGCGGGAGGCCGAAACGAGCAGTACTTC. Translated: CASNLAGGRNEQYF. The full variable domain, rest sourced from reference TRBV2 and TRBJ2-7, is EPEVTQTPSHQVTQMGQEVILRCVPISNHLYFYWYRQILGQKVEFLVSFYNNEISEKSEIFDDQFSVERPDGSNFTLKIRSTKLEDSAMYFCASNLAGGRNEQYFGPGTRLTVT.

The rearrangement joins TRBV19 to TRBJ2-5, with 7 bases aligning to TRBD1. The CDR3 has 13 residues. Germline CDR1 reads LNHDA; CDR2 reads SQIVND (reference sequence). The ends lost 6 bases at V and 4 bases at J; junction bases unmatched: 5. CDR3 nucleotides: TGTGCCAGTAGAAGGGGGCCCATAGAGACCCAGTACTTC. It encodes CASRRGPIETQYF.

This clone was seen only a few times. This chain links TRBV5-4 with TRBJ1-1; 7 bases are shared with TRBD1. V lost 4 bases and J lost 7; bases outside the gene matches: 4. Germline lookup yields CDR1 SGHNT and CDR2 YYREEE (reference sequence). The CDR3 runs 12 residues. This CDR3 reads CASSRDSIEAFF. In nucleotides, the CDR3 is TGTGCCAGCAGCCGGGACAGCATTGAAGCTTTCTTT.

This clone showed up just a few times. This chain joins TRBV18 and TRBJ2-7; 8 nucleotides match TRBD1. Germline V gives CDR1 KGHSH, CDR2 LQKENI. Unmatched junction bases numbered 4, after V lost 4 bases and J lost 5 bases. The length of the CDR3 is 13 residues. The CDR3 region is CASSLDRGDEQYF. The CDR3 region has the DNA TGTGCCAGCTCACTCGACAGGGGAGACGAGCAGTACTTC.

This sequence joins TRBV19 and TRBJ1-5; the D is unclear. The V end was cut by 1 base, the J end by 7 bases, with 20 bases between. Germline CDR1 is LNHDA and CDR2 is SQIVND (reference sequence). The CDR3 runs to 17 residues. CDR3 protein: CASSIVLGMPEEQPQHF. The CDR3 bases are TGTGCCAGTAGTATAGTTCTGGGCATGCCGGAGGAGCAGCCCCAGCATTTT.

The chain recombines TRBV30 with TRBJ1-1; the D gene is possibly TRBD1 (6 bases). Germline assignment: CDR1 GTSNPN and CDR2 SVGIG (reference sequence). The ends were cut back, 8 bases at V and 4 bases at J, with 17 bases in the middle. The CDR3 consists of 13 residues. The CDR3 loop reads CAVTRGSGTEAFF. The CDR3, as DNA: TGTGCCGTTACCAGGGGCTCTGGCACTGAAGCTTTCTTT.

This chain uses TRBV7-2 with TRBJ2-2; TRBD1 matches 12 bases. Germline trimming cut 5 bases from V and 7 bases from J; bases unmatched to any gene: 8. CDR1 SGHTA and CDR2 FQGNSA come from the germline V gene. This CDR3 is built from 16 residues. Here the CDR3 DNA reads TGTGCCAGCAGCCCACCGGGACAGGGGGCCGTCGGGGAGCTGTTTTTT. Residues: CASSPPGQGAVGELFF.

The V gene is TRBV2, the J gene TRBJ1-4; D is perhaps TRBD1 (6 bases). The CDR3 length is 14 residues. Between the trimmed V and J ends, which lost 3 bases and 7 bases, there was a span of 12 bases. Germline CDR1 reads SNHLY; CDR2 reads FYNNEI. This chain's CDR3 is CASSDNRDSEKLFF. The CDR3 DNA reads as TGTGCCAGCAGTGACAACAGGGATAGTGAAAAACTGTTTTTT.

This clone was counted a few times. The chain uses TRBV7-7 and TRBJ2-3; TRBD2 aligns across 12 bases. This CDR3 spans 15 amino acids. From germline, CDR1 is SSHAT and CDR2 FNYEAQ (reference sequence). J was trimmed by 7 bases and V by 4 bases; bases with no gene match: 6. For the CDR3, the DNA is TGTGCCAGCAGCTCCGGGACTAGCGGGCGCCATACGCAGTATTTT. Its translation is CASSSGTSGRHTQYF.

The V and J genes are TRBV6-5 and TRBJ2-1, with a weak D call TRBD2 (6 bases). In germline, CDR1 is MNHEY, CDR2 SVGAGI. CDR3 size: 13 residues. V was pared by 6 bases and J by 7 bases, with 13 bases between. CDR3 sequence: CASSPGLANEQFF. DNA of the CDR3: TGTGCCAGCAGCCCGGGGCTAGCGAATGAGCAGTTCTTC.